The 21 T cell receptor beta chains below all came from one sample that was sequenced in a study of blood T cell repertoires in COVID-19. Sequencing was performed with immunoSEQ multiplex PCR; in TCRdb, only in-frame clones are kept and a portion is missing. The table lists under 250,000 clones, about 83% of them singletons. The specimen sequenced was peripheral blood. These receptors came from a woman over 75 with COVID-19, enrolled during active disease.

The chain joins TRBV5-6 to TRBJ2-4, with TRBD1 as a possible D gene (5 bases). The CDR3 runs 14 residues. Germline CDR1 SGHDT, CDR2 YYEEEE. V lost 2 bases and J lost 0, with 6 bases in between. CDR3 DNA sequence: TGTGCCAGCAGCTTCCAGGGAGCCAAAAACATTCAGTACTTC. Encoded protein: CASSFQGAKNIQYF.

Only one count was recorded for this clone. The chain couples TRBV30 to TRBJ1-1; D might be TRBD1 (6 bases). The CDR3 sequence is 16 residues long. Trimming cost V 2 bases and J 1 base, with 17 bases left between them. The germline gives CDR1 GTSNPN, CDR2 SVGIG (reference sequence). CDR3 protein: CAWSIRGRMRNTEAFF. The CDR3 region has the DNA TGTGCCTGGAGTATCAGGGGCCGGATGAGGAACACTGAAGCTTTCTTT.

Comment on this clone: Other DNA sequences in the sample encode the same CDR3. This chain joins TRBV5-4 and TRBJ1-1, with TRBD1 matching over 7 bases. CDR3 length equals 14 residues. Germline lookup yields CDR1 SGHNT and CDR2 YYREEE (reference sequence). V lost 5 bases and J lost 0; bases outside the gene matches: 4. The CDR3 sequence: CASSSTGMNTEAFF. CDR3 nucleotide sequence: TGTGCCAGCAGTTCGACAGGGATGAACACTGAAGCTTTCTTT.

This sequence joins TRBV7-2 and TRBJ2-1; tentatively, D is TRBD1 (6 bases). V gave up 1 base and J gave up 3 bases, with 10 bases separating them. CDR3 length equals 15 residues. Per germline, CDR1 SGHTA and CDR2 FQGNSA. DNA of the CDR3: TGTGCCAGCAGCTTAGATGCAGGGGTCTACAATGAGCAGTTCTTC. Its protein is CASSLDAGVYNEQFF. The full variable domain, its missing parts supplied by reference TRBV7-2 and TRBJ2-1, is GAGVSQSPSNKVTEKGKDVELRCDPISGHTALYWYRQSLGQGLEFLIYFQGNSAPDKSGLPSDRFSAERTGGSVSTLTIQRTQQEDSAVYLCASSLDAGVYNEQFFGPGTRLTVL.

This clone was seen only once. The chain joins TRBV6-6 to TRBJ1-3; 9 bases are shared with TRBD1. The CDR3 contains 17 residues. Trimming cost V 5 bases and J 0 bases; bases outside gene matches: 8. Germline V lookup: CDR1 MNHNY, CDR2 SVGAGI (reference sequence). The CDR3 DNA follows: TGTGCCAGCAGTCCCCCGGGACAGGGCGCCTCTGGAAACACCATATATTTT. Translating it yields CASSPPGQGASGNTIYF.

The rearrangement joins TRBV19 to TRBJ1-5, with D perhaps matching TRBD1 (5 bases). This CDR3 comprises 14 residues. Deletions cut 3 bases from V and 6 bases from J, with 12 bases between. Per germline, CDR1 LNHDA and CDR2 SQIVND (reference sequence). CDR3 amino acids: CASSIFQGGQPQHF. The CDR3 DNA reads TGTGCCAGTAGTATCTTCCAGGGCGGTCAGCCCCAGCATTTT.

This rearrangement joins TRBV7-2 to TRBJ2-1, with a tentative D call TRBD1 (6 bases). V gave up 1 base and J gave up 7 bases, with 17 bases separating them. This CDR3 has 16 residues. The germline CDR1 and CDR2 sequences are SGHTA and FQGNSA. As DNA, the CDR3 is TGTGCCAGCAGCTTAGATCCAACAGGGTGGGGGAATGAGCAGTTCTTC. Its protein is CASSLDPTGWGNEQFF. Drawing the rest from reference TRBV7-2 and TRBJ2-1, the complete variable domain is GAGVSQSPSNKVTEKGKDVELRCDPISGHTALYWYRQSLGQGLEFLIYFQGNSAPDKSGLPSDRFSAERTGGSVSTLTIQRTQQEDSAVYLCASSLDPTGWGNEQFFGPGTRLTVL.

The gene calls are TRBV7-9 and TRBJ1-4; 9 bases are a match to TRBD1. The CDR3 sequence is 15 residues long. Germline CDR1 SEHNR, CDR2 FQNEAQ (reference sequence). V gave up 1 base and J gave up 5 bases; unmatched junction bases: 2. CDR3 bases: TGTGCCAGCAGCTTAGGCGGGACAGGGAATGAAAAACTGTTTTTT. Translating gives CASSLGGTGNEKLFF.

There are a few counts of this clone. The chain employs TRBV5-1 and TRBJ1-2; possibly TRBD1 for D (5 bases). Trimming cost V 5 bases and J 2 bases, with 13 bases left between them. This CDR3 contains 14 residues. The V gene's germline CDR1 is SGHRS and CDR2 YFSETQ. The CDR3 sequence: CASRQAYSNYGYTF. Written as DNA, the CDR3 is TGCGCCAGCAGACAGGCCTACTCGAACTATGGCTACACCTTC.

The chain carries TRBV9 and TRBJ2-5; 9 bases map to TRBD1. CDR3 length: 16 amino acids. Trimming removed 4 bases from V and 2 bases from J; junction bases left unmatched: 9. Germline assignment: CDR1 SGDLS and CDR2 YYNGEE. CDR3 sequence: CASSPGTGKSQETQYF. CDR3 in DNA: TGTGCCAGCAGCCCCGGGACAGGGAAATCACAAGAGACCCAGTACTTC. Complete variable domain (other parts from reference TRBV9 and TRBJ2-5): DSGVTQTPKHLITATGQRVTLRCSPRSGDLSVYWYQQSLDQGLQFLIQYYNGEERAKGNILERFSAQQFPDLHSELNLSSLELGDSALYFCASSPGTGKSQETQYFGPGTRLLVL.

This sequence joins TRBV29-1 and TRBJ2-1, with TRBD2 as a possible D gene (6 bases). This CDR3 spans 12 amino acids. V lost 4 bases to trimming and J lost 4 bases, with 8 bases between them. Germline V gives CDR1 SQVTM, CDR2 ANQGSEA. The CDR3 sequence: CSVVGGYNEQFF. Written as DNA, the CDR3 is TGCAGCGTTGTGGGGGGTTACAATGAGCAGTTCTTC.

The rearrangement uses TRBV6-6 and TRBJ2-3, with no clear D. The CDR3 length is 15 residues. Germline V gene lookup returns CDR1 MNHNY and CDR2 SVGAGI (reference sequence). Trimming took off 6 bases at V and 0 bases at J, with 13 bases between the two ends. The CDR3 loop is CASSPWQSSTDTQYF. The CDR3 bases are TGTGCCAGCAGCCCCTGGCAGTCTAGCACAGATACGCAGTATTTT.

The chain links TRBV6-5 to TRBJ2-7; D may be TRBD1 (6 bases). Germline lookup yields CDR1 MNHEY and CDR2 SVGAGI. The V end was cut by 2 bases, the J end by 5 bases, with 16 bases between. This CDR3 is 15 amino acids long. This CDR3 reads CASSYAVQGLHEQYF. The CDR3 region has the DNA TGTGCCAGCAGTTACGCGGTTCAGGGGTTGCACGAGCAGTACTTC.

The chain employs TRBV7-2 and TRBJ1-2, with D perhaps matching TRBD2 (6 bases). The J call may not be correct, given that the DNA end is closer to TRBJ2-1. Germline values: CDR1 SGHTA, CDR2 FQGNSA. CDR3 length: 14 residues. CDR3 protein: CASSPEGRPAQQFF. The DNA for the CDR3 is TGTGCCAGCAGCCCGGAGGGACGGCCAGCCCAACAGTTCTTC.

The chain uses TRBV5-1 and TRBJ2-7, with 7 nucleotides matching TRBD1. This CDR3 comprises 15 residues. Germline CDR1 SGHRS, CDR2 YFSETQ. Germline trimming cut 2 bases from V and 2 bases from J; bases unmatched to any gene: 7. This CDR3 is CASSLAPGQTYEQYF. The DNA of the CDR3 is TGCGCCAGCAGCTTAGCCCCGGGACAGACCTACGAGCAGTACTTC.

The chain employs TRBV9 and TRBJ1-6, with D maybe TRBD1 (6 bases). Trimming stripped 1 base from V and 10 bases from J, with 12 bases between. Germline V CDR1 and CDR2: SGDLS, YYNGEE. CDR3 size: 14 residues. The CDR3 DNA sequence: TGTGCCAGCAGCGTACGGACAGACAACTCACCCCTCCACTTT. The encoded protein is CASSVRTDNSPLHF.

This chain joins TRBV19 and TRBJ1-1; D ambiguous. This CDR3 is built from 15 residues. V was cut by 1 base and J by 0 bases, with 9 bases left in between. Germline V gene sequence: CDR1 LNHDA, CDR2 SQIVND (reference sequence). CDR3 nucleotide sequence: TGTGCCAGTAGTATAGGGAGGCAGATGAACACTGAAGCTTTCTTT. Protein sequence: CASSIGRQMNTEAFF.

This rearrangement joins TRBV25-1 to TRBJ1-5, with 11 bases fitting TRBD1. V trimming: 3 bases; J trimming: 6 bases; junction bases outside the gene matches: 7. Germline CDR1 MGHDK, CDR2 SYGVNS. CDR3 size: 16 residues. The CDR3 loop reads CASSDTGTGGGQPQHF. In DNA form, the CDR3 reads TGTGCCAGCAGTGATACTGGGACAGGGGGAGGTCAGCCCCAGCATTTT. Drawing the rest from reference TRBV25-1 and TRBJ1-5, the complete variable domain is EADIYQTPRYLVIGTGKKITLECSQTMGHDKMYWYQQDPGMELHLIHYSYGVNSTEKGDLSSESTVSRIRTEHFPLTLESARPSHTSQYLCASSDTGTGGGQPQHFGDGTRLSIL.

The CDR3 loop reads CASTYSAGGTDTQYF. CDR3 nucleotides: TGTGCCAGCACCTACTCAGCGGGGGGCACAGATACGCAGTATTTT. This chain links TRBV11-2 with TRBJ2-3; 8 bases line up with TRBD2. The length of the CDR3 is 15 residues. V lost 7 bases, J lost 1 base, and 7 bases stayed unmatched. The germline gives CDR1 SGHAT, CDR2 FQNNGV.

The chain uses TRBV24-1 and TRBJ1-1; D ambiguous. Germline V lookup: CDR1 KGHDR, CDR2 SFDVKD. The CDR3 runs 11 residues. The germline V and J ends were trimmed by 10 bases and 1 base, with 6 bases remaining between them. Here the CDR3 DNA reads TGTGCCACTGCAGGGAACACTGAAGCTTTCTTT. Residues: CATAGNTEAFF.

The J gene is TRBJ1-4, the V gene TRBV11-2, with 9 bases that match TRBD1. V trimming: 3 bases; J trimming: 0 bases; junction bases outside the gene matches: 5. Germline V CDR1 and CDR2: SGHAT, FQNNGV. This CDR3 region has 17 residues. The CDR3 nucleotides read TGTGCCAGCAGCTTGGACTGGGACAGGGCAACTAATGAAAAACTGTTTTTT. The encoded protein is CASSLDWDRATNEKLFF.